This T cell receptor beta chain was captured by sequencing in a study of blood T cell repertoires in COVID-19. Background on the study: Donors in the United States, Italy and Spain gave samples during acute or convalescent COVID-19. Sample material is recorded as cDNA or gDNA derived from T cells, B-cell-depleted T cells, or PBMCs.

Looked up from germline, CDR1 is MDHEN and CDR2 is SYDVKM. The V end lost 3 bases, the J end lost 1 base, and 15 bases lay between the germline ends. The CDR3 is 16 amino acids. In the authors' workflow: The authors estimated nucleated cell counts from reference gene primer amplification. TCRdb's copy holds only in-frame clones and misses some; the assay was immunoSEQ multiplex PCR. For V, J and clone size, that table is used; D and trimming come from the DNA. The sample contains more than 150,000 clones, around 87% of which appear only once. The receptor was derived from a man between 40 and 49 years old with active or convalescent COVID-19. Sequencing was performed on peripheral blood. The chain joins TRBV28 to TRBJ1-1, with D possibly TRBD1 on 5 matching bases. The CDR3 loop is CASSFTLKGENTEAFF. CDR3 bases: TGTGCCAGCAGTTTTACCCTCAAAGGGGAGAACACTGAAGCTTTCTTT.